The rows below give T cell receptor beta chains drawn from one sample of a study of cytomegalovirus exposure and HLA in healthy donors. Clones were sequenced by immunoSEQ multiplex PCR, and TCRdb holds only the in-frame ones, with some missing. The sample lists roughly 89,000 clones; over 75% were seen once. Input material: PBMCs. These receptors were taken from a man aged 18 to 29 in good health and CMV-seronegative. The CDR3 runs from the conserved cysteine through the conserved F or W.

j_gene	v_gene	CDR3aa
TRBJ2-1	TRBV30	CALFLAGNYNEQFF
TRBJ2-7	TRBV14	CASSQDLGTGLAEQYF
TRBJ2-1	TRBV9	CASSVEGQGNEQFF
TRBJ1-2	TRBV19	CASSRQGTLLNYGYTF
TRBJ2-7	TRBV5-1	CASSLESYYEQYF
TRBJ1-5	TRBV7-8	CASSEDRDRIQHQHF
TRBJ2-1	TRBV27	CASSPAGDYNEQFF
TRBJ2-5	TRBV21-1	CASSNWLPGVAGPRTQYF
TRBJ1-2	TRBV10-2	CASSESGTREYGYTF
TRBJ2-7	TRBV2	CASSETQAGAYEQYF
TRBJ2-5	TRBV7-8	CASSPGTSAAETQYF
TRBJ1-2	TRBV11-2	CASSSSWGGVRGYTF